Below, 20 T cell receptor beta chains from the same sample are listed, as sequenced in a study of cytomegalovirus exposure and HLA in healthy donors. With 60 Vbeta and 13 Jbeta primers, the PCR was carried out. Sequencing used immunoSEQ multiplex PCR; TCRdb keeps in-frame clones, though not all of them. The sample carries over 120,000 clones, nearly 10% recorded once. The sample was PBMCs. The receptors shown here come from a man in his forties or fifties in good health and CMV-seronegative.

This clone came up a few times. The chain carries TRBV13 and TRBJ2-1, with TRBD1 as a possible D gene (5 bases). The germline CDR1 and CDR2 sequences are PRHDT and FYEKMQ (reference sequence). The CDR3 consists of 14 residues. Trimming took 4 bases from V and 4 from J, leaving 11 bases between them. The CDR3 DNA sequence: TGTGCCAGCAGCTACAGGAGACAGTACAATGAGCAGTTCTTC. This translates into CASSYRRQYNEQFF.

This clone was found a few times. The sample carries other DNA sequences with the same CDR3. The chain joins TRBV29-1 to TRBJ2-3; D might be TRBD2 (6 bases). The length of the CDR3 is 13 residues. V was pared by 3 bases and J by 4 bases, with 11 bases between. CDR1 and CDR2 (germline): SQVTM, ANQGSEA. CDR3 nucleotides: TGCAGCGTTGACCGACTAGTCGCAGATACGCAGTATTTT. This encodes CSVDRLVADTQYF.

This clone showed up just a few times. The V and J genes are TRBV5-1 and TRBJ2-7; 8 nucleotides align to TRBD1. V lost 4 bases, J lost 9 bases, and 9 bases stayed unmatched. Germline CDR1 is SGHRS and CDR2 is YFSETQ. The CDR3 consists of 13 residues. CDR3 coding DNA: TGCGCCAGCAGCCCAGGACAGGGCGTCGCGCAGTACTTC. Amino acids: CASSPGQGVAQYF.

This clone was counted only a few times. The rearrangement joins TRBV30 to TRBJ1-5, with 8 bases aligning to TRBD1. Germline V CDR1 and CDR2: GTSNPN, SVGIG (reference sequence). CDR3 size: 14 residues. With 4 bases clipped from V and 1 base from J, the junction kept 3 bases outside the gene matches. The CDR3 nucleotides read TGTGCCTGGACCTGGACAGGGAGCAATCAGCCCCAGCATTTT. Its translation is CAWTWTGSNQPQHF.

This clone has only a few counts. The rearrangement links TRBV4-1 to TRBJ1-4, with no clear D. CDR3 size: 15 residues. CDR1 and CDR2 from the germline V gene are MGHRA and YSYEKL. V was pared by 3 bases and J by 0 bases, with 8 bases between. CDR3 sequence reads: CASSQSAPTNEKLFF. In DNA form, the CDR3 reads TGCGCCAGCAGCCAGAGTGCCCCAACTAATGAAAAACTGTTTTTT.

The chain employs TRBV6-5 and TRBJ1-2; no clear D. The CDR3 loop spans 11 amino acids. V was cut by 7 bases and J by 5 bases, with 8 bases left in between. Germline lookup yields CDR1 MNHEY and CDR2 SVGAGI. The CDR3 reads CASKARYGYTF. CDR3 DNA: TGTGCCAGCAAAGCCCGGTATGGCTACACCTTC.

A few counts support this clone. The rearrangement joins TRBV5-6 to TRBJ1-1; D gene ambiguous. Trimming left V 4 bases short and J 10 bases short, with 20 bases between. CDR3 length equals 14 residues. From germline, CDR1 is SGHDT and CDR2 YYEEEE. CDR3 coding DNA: TGTGCCAGCAGCCCTCCTGCCAAGGACGGGAGAGCTTTCTTT. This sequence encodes CASSPPAKDGRAFF. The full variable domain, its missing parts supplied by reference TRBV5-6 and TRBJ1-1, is DAGVTQSPTHLIKTRGQQVTLRCSPKSGHDTVSWYQQALGQGPQFIFQYYEEEERQRGNFPDRFSGHQFPNYSSELNVNALLLGDSALYLCASSPPAKDGRAFFGQGTRLTVV.

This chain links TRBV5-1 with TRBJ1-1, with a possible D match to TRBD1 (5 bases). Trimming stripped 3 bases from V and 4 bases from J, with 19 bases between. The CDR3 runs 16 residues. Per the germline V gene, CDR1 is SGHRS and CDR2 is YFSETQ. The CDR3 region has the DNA TGCGCCAGCAGCTCGGGGGGGGGAGTAAGGGGCACTGAAGCTTTCTTT. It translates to CASSSGGGVRGTEAFF.

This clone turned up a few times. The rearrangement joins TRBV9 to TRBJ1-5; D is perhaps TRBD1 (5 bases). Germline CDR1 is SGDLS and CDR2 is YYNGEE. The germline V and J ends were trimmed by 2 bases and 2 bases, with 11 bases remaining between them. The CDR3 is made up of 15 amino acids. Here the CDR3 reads CASSVGGTGNQPQHF. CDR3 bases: TGTGCCAGCAGCGTCGGGGGGACGGGCAATCAGCCCCAGCATTTT.

CDR3 sequence (DNA): TGTGCCAGCAGCCAACAGGGTTACTACAATGAGCAGTTCTTC. This gives the protein CASSQQGYYNEQFF. This rearrangement joins TRBV14 to TRBJ2-1, with D maybe TRBD1 (5 bases). The length of the CDR3 is 14 residues. Trimming shortened V by 2 bases and J by 3 bases, and 8 bases separated the two germline ends. CDR1 SGHDN and CDR2 FVKESK come from the germline V gene.

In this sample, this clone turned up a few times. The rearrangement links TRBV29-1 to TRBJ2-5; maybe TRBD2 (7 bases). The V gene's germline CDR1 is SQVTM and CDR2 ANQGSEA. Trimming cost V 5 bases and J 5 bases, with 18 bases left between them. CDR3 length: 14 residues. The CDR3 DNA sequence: TGCAGCGTTCGCATAGGGGGGGGCTGGGAGACCCAGTACTTC. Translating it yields CSVRIGGGWETQYF.

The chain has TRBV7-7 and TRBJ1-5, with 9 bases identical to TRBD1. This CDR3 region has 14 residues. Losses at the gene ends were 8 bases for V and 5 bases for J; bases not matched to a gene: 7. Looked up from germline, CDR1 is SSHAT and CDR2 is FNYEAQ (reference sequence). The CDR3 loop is CASPQTGGYQPQHF. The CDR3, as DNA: TGTGCCAGCCCCCAGACAGGGGGGTATCAGCCCCAGCATTTT.

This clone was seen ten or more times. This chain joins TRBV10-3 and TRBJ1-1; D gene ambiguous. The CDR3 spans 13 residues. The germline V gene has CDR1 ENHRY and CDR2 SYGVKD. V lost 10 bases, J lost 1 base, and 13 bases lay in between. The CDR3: CAKAAGPNTEAFF. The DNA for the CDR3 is TGTGCCAAGGCGGCGGGCCCGAACACTGAAGCTTTCTTT.

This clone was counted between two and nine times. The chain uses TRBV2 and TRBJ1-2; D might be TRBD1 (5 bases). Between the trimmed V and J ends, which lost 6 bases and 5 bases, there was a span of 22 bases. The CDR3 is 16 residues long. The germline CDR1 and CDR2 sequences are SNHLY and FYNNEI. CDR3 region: CASSEPTWTRIYGYTF. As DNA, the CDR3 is TGTGCCAGCAGCGAACCGACCTGGACAAGAATTTATGGCTACACCTTC.

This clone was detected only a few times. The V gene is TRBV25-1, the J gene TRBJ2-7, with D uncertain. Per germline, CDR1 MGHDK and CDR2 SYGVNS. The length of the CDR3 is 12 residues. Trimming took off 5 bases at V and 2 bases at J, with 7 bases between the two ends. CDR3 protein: CASSLSPYEQYF. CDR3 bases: TGTGCCAGCAGTCTGTCTCCCTACGAGCAGTACTTC.

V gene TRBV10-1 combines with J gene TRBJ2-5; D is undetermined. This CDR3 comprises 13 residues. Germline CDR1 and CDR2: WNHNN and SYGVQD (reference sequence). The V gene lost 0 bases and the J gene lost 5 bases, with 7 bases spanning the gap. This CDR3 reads CASSESTDETQYF. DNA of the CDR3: TGCGCCAGCAGTGAGTCCACAGACGAGACCCAGTACTTC.

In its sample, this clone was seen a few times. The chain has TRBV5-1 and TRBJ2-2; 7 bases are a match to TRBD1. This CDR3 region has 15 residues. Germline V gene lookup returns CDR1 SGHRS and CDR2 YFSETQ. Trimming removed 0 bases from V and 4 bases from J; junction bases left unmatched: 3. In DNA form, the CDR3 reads TGCGCCAGCAGCTTGGAGACAGGGACCACCGGGGAGCTGTTTTTT. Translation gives CASSLETGTTGELFF.

Here the CDR3 reads CSASQGQETQYF. CDR3 sequence (DNA): TGCAGCGCCTCCCAGGGGCAGGAGACCCAGTACTTC. The J gene is TRBJ2-5, the V gene TRBV29-1; D perhaps matches TRBD1 (6 bases). CDR1 and CDR2 (germline): SQVTM, ANQGSEA. The CDR3 sequence is 12 residues long. Trimming stripped 7 bases from V and 5 bases from J, with 14 bases between.

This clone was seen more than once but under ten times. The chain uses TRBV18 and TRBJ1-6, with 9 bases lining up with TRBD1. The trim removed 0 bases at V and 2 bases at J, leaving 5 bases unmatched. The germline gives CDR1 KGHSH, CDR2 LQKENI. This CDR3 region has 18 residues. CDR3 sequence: CASSPPSGTGTYNSPLHF. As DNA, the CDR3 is TGTGCCAGCTCACCACCGTCCGGGACAGGGACCTATAATTCACCCCTCCACTTT.

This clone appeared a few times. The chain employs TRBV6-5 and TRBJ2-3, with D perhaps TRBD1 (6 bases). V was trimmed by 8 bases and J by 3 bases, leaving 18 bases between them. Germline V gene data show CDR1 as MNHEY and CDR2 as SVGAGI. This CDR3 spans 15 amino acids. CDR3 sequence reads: CASQIGTPDTDTQYF. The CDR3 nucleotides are TGTGCCAGCCAAATCGGGACACCTGATACAGATACGCAGTATTTT.